A selection of T cell receptor beta chains follows, all from one sample in a study of T cell repertoires in cytomegalovirus infection. Their target antigens are unknown. MiXCR, run by TCRdb on the reads, gives a single entry per CDR3 protein. Of approximately 390,000 distinct CDR3 sequences listed, roughly 36% were seen once; the top ten hold 13%. Sequenced material: cultured PBMCs, taken from culture after CMV antigen stimulation. Receptors originate from a human donor in good health (CMV status not recorded). Some clones in this sample may be carry-over from other donors' samples. Both conserved end residues are part of each CDR3. A D gene is named only where the DNA matches it firmly. Only some rows state a clone size, as once, few, many or a class for expanded clones.

CDR3 protein: CASRSSGQLYNEQFF
CDR3 DNA: TGTGCCAGCAGATCCTCGGGACAGCTTTACAATGAGCAGTTCTTC
V gene: TRBV6-1
clone size: few
D gene: TRBD1
J gene: TRBJ2-1

CDR3 protein: CASGSEAKNTEAFF
CDR3 DNA: TGTGCTAGTGGTTCTGAGGCGAAAAACACTGAAGCTTTCTTT
V gene: TRBV12-5
clone size: -
D gene: -
J gene: TRBJ1-1

CDR3 protein: CATSDYSGTSTDTQYF
CDR3 DNA: TGTGCCACCAGTGATTATAGCGGGACTAGCACAGATACGCAGTATTTT
V gene: TRBV24-1
clone size: once
D gene: TRBD2
J gene: TRBJ2-3

CDR3 protein: CASKITQLQETQYF
CDR3 DNA: TGTGCCAGCAAGATAACACAACTCCAAGAGACCCAGTACTTC
V gene: TRBV7-2
clone size: -
D gene: -
J gene: TRBJ2-5

CDR3 protein: CASSTHRRDIVKNEQFF
CDR3 DNA: TGTGCCAGCAGCACTCACCGCCGGGACATAGTTAAGAATGAGCAGTTCTTC
V gene: TRBV7-2
clone size: -
D gene: -
J gene: TRBJ2-1

CDR3 protein: CSVASGRSGELFF
CDR3 DNA: TGCAGCGTTGCCAGCGGACGGAGCGGGGAGCTGTTTTTT
V gene: TRBV29-1
clone size: -
D gene: -
J gene: TRBJ2-2

CDR3 protein: CASSYLGANYGYTF
CDR3 DNA: TGTGCCAGCAGTTATTTGGGAGCTAACTATGGCTACACCTTC
V gene: TRBV6-2/TRBV6-3
clone size: -
D gene: -
J gene: TRBJ1-2

CDR3 protein: CASSCPTGEQYF
CDR3 DNA: TGTGCCAGCAGTTGCCCGACAGGCGAGCAGTACTTC
V gene: TRBV6-2/TRBV6-3
clone size: -
D gene: -
J gene: TRBJ2-7

CDR3 protein: CASSEGTGSSYEQYF
CDR3 DNA: TGCGCCAGCAGCGAGGGGACAGGGAGCTCCTACGAGCAGTACTTC
V gene: TRBV4-1
clone size: -
D gene: TRBD1
J gene: TRBJ2-7

CDR3 protein: CASSTAGTLNEQFF
CDR3 DNA: TGTGCCAGTAGTACTGCGGGTACATTGAATGAGCAGTTCTTC
V gene: TRBV19
clone size: few
D gene: -
J gene: TRBJ2-1

CDR3 protein: CATRQERNQPQHF
CDR3 DNA: TGTGCCACCCGACAGGAAAGGAATCAGCCCCAGCATTTT
V gene: TRBV2
clone size: -
D gene: -
J gene: TRBJ1-5

CDR3 protein: CASRTGQGRETQYF
CDR3 DNA: TGCGCCAGCAGGACGGGACAGGGAAGGGAGACCCAGTACTTC
V gene: TRBV5-1
clone size: -
D gene: TRBD1
J gene: TRBJ2-5

CDR3 protein: CASSLGTRNEQFF
CDR3 DNA: TGTGCCAGCAGTTTAGGGACTAGGAATGAGCAGTTCTTC
V gene: TRBV12-3/TRBV12-4
clone size: few
D gene: TRBD2
J gene: TRBJ2-1

CDR3 protein: CASSSTSPSPLHF
CDR3 DNA: TGTGCCAGCAGTTCCACCTCCCCCTCACCCCTCCACTTT
V gene: TRBV7-2
clone size: -
D gene: -
J gene: TRBJ1-6

CDR3 protein: CASSISNTARNGYTF
CDR3 DNA: TGTGCCAGTAGTATCAGTAACACCGCCCGAAATGGCTACACCTTC
V gene: TRBV19
clone size: -
D gene: -
J gene: TRBJ1-2

CDR3 protein: CAWIPGETANTGELFF
CDR3 DNA: TGTGCCTGGATCCCCGGCGAGACAGCGAACACCGGGGAGCTGTTTTTT
V gene: TRBV30
clone size: few
D gene: -
J gene: TRBJ2-2

CDR3 protein: CASSEWRVGYTF
CDR3 DNA: TGCGCCAGCAGTGAGTGGCGAGTCGGCTACACCTTC
V gene: TRBV10-2
clone size: few
D gene: -
J gene: TRBJ1-2

CDR3 protein: CASGTTPWDTQYF
CDR3 DNA: TGTGCTAGTGGCACCACCCCTTGGGATACGCAGTATTTT
V gene: TRBV12-5
clone size: few
D gene: -
J gene: TRBJ2-3

CDR3 protein: CASSLVPFGRHSTNEKLFF
CDR3 DNA: TGTGCCAGCAGCTTAGTACCTTTTGGTCGGCACTCAACTAATGAAAAACTGTTTTTT
V gene: TRBV7-2
clone size: -
D gene: -
J gene: TRBJ1-4

CDR3 protein: CATSDSRRSWGAFF
CDR3 DNA: TGTGCCACCAGTGATTCCCGACGGTCCTGGGGGGCGTTCTTC
V gene: TRBV24-1
clone size: -
D gene: -
J gene: TRBJ2-1

CDR3 protein: CASSQGGGRTNTEAFF
CDR3 DNA: TGCGCCAGCAGCCAGGGGGGGGGACGGACGAACACTGAAGCTTTCTTT
V gene: TRBV4-1
clone size: -
D gene: -
J gene: TRBJ1-1

CDR3 protein: CASSFLGELFF
CDR3 DNA: TGTGCCAGCAGTTTCTTAGGGGAGCTGTTTTTT
V gene: TRBV12-3/TRBV12-4
clone size: many
D gene: -
J gene: TRBJ2-2

CDR3 protein: CASSEWVQPGGYTF
CDR3 DNA: TGTGCCAGCAGTGAATGGGTCCAACCAGGTGGCTACACCTTC
V gene: TRBV6-1
clone size: -
D gene: -
J gene: TRBJ1-2

CDR3 protein: CASGFSTDTQYF
CDR3 DNA: TGTGCCAGCGGGTTTAGCACAGATACGCAGTATTTT
V gene: TRBV19
clone size: few
D gene: -
J gene: TRBJ2-3

CDR3 protein: CASSLKGGGEAFF
CDR3 DNA: TGTGCCAGCAGCTTAAAAGGGGGCGGTGAAGCTTTCTTT
V gene: TRBV7-8
clone size: -
D gene: TRBD1
J gene: TRBJ1-1

CDR3 protein: CASSRTETYNEQFF
CDR3 DNA: TGTGCCAGCTCGCGGACGGAGACCTACAATGAGCAGTTCTTC
V gene: TRBV18
clone size: -
D gene: -
J gene: TRBJ2-1

CDR3 protein: CASGPFLLGAAAGELFF
CDR3 DNA: TGTGCTAGTGGCCCATTTCTTTTGGGGGCAGCAGCCGGGGAGCTGTTTTTT
V gene: TRBV12-5
clone size: -
D gene: -
J gene: TRBJ2-2

CDR3 protein: CASSPLEGQALYGYTF
CDR3 DNA: TGTGCCAGTAGTCCTCTCGAGGGACAGGCCCTCTATGGCTACACCTTC
V gene: TRBV19
clone size: -
D gene: TRBD1
J gene: TRBJ1-2

CDR3 protein: CASSPVGSDTDTQYF
CDR3 DNA: TGTGCCAGCAGTCCCGTAGGGAGTGACACAGATACGCAGTATTTT
V gene: TRBV11-2
clone size: -
D gene: -
J gene: TRBJ2-3

CDR3 protein: CASSSSGIFTEAFF
CDR3 DNA: TGTGCCAGCAGCTCCTCGGGCATCTTCACTGAAGCTTTCTTT
V gene: TRBV7-9
clone size: -
D gene: -
J gene: TRBJ1-1

CDR3 protein: CASNTFSYGYTF
CDR3 DNA: TGTGCCAGCAATACCTTTAGCTATGGCTACACCTTC
V gene: TRBV12-3/TRBV12-4
clone size: -
D gene: -
J gene: TRBJ1-2

CDR3 protein: CASSLSTGSNEQFF
CDR3 DNA: TGTGCCAGCAGCTTATCAACAGGGTCAAATGAGCAGTTCTTC
V gene: TRBV7-8
clone size: -
D gene: -
J gene: TRBJ2-1

CDR3 protein: CASSYSPGLGTEAFF
CDR3 DNA: TGTGCCAGCAGTTACTCGCCAGGGTTGGGCACTGAAGCTTTCTTT
V gene: TRBV6-6
clone size: few
D gene: -
J gene: TRBJ1-1

CDR3 protein: CASRQQGRETQYF
CDR3 DNA: TGTGCCAGCAGACAACAGGGGAGGGAGACCCAGTACTTC
V gene: TRBV11-2
clone size: -
D gene: -
J gene: TRBJ2-5

CDR3 protein: CASSLEGSPLSTDTQYF
CDR3 DNA: TGTGCCAGCAGCTTAGAGGGAAGCCCCCTCAGCACAGATACGCAGTATTTT
V gene: TRBV7-9
clone size: many
D gene: -
J gene: TRBJ2-3

CDR3 protein: CASSESTKSGELFF
CDR3 DNA: TGTGCCAGCAGTGAATCCACAAAGTCCGGGGAGCTGTTTTTT
V gene: TRBV25-1
clone size: -
D gene: -
J gene: TRBJ2-2

CDR3 protein: CASSRANRGRARELFF
CDR3 DNA: TGTGCCAGCAGCCGAGCTAACAGGGGGAGGGCCCGGGAGCTGTTTTTT
V gene: TRBV28
clone size: -
D gene: -
J gene: TRBJ2-2

CDR3 protein: CASSHSGTEFSKPLHF
CDR3 DNA: TGTGCCAGCAGCCATTCCGGGACAGAATTCTCTAAACCCCTCCACTTT
V gene: TRBV7-2
clone size: -
D gene: TRBD1
J gene: TRBJ1-6

CDR3 protein: CASSAGTGLHEQFF
CDR3 DNA: TGTGCCAGCAGTGCGGGGACAGGGCTACATGAGCAGTTCTTC
V gene: TRBV2
clone size: -
D gene: TRBD1
J gene: TRBJ2-1

CDR3 protein: CASSLSMGSLGEAFF
CDR3 DNA: TGTGCCAGCAGCTTAAGTATGGGCAGTCTAGGTGAAGCTTTCTTT
V gene: TRBV7-8
clone size: many
D gene: -
J gene: TRBJ1-1

CDR3 protein: CAISPAQSGGGDTEAFF
CDR3 DNA: TGTGCCATCAGTCCGGCTCAGTCGGGCGGCGGGGACACTGAAGCTTTCTTT
V gene: TRBV10-3
clone size: few
D gene: -
J gene: TRBJ1-1

CDR3 protein: CASSFLRRGENEQFF
CDR3 DNA: TGCGCCAGCAGCTTCCTTAGACGGGGGGAGAATGAGCAGTTCTTC
V gene: TRBV5-1
clone size: -
D gene: TRBD2
J gene: TRBJ2-1

CDR3 protein: CASSLISGGEQYF
CDR3 DNA: TGTGCCAGCAGCTTGATCTCAGGGGGCGAGCAGTACTTC
V gene: TRBV11-1
clone size: -
D gene: TRBD1
J gene: TRBJ2-7

CDR3 protein: CSVDIGTGVTEAFF
CDR3 DNA: TGCAGCGTTGACATAGGAACAGGGGTAACTGAAGCTTTCTTT
V gene: TRBV29-1
clone size: -
D gene: TRBD1
J gene: TRBJ1-1

CDR3 protein: CASSWKGLMSSYEQYF
CDR3 DNA: TGCGCCAGCAGTTGGAAGGGGCTGATGAGCTCCTACGAGCAGTACTTC
V gene: TRBV5-1
clone size: -
D gene: -
J gene: TRBJ2-7

CDR3 protein: CASSLVPLMNTEAFF
CDR3 DNA: TGTGCCAGCAGCTTAGTTCCCCTGATGAACACTGAAGCTTTCTTT
V gene: TRBV7-2
clone size: many
D gene: -
J gene: TRBJ1-1

CDR3 protein: CASSFSGRAIDTQYF
CDR3 DNA: TGTGCCAGCAGCTTTAGCGGGAGGGCGATAGATACGCAGTATTTT
V gene: TRBV7-2
clone size: many
D gene: TRBD2
J gene: TRBJ2-3

CDR3 protein: CASSRTGTGPQETQYF
CDR3 DNA: TGTGCCAGCAGTCGTACCGGGACAGGTCCGCAAGAGACCCAGTACTTC
V gene: TRBV12-3/TRBV12-4
clone size: -
D gene: TRBD1
J gene: TRBJ2-5

CDR3 protein: CASSLGGGPNQPQHF
CDR3 DNA: TGTGCCAGCAGCTTAGGGGGGGGTCCCAATCAGCCCCAGCATTTT
V gene: TRBV7-6
clone size: many
D gene: -
J gene: TRBJ1-5

CDR3 protein: CASKDRRDEQFF
CDR3 DNA: TGTGCCAGCAAGGACAGGCGGGATGAGCAGTTCTTC
V gene: TRBV2
clone size: few
D gene: TRBD1
J gene: TRBJ2-1